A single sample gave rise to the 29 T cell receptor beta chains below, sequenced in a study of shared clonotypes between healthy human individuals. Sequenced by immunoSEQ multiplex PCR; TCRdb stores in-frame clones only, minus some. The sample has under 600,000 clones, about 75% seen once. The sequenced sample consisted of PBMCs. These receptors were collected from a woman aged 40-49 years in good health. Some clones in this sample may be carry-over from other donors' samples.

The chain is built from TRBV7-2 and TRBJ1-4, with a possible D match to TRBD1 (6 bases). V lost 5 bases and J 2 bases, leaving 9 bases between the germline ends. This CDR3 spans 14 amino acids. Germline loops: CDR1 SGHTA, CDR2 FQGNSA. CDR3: CASSPGVTNEKLFF. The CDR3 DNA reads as TGTGCCAGCAGCCCAGGGGTGACTAATGAAAAACTGTTTTTT.

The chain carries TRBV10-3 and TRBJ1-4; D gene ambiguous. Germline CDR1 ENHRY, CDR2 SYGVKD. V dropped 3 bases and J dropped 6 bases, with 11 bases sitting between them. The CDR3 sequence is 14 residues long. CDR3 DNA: TGTGCCATCAGTGATCCGCGTTACGATGAAAAACTGTTTTTT. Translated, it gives CAISDPRYDEKLFF.

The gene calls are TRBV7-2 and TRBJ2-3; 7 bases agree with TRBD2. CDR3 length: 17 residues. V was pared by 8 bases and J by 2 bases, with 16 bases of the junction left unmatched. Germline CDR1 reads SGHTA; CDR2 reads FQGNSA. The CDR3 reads CASGGKGGAAFTDTQYF. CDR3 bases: TGTGCCAGCGGCGGTAAGGGAGGGGCTGCGTTCACAGATACGCAGTATTTT.

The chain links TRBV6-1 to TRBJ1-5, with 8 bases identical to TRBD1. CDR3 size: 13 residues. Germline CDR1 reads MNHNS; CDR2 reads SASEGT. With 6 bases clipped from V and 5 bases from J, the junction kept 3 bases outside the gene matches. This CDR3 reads CASRGQDHQPQHF. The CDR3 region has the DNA TGTGCCAGCAGGGGACAGGACCATCAGCCCCAGCATTTT.

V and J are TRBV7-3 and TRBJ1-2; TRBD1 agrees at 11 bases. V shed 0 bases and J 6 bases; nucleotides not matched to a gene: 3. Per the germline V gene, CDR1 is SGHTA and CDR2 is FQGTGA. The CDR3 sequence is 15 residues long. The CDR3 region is CASSLTGQGENGYTF. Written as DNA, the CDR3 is TGTGCCAGCAGCTTAACGGGACAGGGGGAAAATGGCTACACCTTC.

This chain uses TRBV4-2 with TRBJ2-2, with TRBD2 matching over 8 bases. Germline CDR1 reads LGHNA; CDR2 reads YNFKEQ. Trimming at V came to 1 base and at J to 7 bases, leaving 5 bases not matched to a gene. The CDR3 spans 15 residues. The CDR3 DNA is TGTGCCAGCAGCCAAGGTCGACTAGCGAACGGGGAGCTGTTTTTT. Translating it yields CASSQGRLANGELFF.

The chain's CDR3 is CASSPREGGNTEAFF. CDR3 bases: TGCGCCAGCAGCCCCCGAGAGGGGGGGAACACTGAAGCTTTCTTT. This chain uses TRBV5-1 with TRBJ1-1, with D possibly TRBD1 on 6 matching bases. V shed 4 bases and J shed 1 base, with 14 bases lying between them. The germline gives CDR1 SGHRS, CDR2 YFSETQ. CDR3 size: 15 residues.

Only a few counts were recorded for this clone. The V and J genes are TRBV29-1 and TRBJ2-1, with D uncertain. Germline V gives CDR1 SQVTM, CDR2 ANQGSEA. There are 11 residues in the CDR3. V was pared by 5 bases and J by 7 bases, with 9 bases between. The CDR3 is CSVPKGNEQFF. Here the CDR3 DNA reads TGCAGCGTTCCCAAGGGAAATGAGCAGTTCTTC.

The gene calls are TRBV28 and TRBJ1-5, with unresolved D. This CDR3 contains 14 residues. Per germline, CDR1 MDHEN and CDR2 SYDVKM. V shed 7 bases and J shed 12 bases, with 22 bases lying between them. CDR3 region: CASTPGFGPWGQHF. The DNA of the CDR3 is TGTGCCAGCACCCCCGGATTTGGTCCCTGGGGCCAGCATTTT.

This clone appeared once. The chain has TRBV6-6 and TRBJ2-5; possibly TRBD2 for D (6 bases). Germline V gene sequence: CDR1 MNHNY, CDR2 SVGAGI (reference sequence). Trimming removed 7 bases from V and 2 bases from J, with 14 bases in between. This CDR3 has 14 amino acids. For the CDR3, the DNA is TGTGCCAGCAATCCTACGGGAGTACAAGAGACCCAGTACTTC. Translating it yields CASNPTGVQETQYF.

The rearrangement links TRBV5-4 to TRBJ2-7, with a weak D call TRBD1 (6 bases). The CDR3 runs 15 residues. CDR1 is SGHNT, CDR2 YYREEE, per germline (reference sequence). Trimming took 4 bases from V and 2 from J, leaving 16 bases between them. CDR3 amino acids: CASSGMGHPTYEQYF. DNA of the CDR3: TGTGCCAGCAGCGGAATGGGACACCCGACCTACGAGCAGTACTTC.

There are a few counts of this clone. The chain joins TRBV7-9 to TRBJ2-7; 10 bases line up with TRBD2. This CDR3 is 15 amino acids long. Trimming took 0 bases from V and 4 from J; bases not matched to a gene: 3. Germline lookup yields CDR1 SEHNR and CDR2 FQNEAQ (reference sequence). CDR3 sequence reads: CASSLAASGSYEQYF. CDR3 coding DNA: TGTGCCAGCAGCTTAGCGGCTAGCGGGAGTTACGAGCAGTACTTC. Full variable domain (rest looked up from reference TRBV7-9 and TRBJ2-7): DTGVSQNPRHKITKRGQNVTFRCDPISEHNRLYWYRQTLGQGPEFLTYFQNEAQLEKSRLLSDRFSAERPKGSFSTLEIQRTEQGDSAMYLCASSLAASGSYEQYFGPGTRLTVT.

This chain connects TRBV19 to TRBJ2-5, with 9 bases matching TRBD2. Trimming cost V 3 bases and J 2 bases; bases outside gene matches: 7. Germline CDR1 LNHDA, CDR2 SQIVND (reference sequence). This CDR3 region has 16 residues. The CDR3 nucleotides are TGTGCCAGTAGTATGCCTAGCGGGGACACACAAGAGACCCAGTACTTC. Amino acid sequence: CASSMPSGDTQETQYF.

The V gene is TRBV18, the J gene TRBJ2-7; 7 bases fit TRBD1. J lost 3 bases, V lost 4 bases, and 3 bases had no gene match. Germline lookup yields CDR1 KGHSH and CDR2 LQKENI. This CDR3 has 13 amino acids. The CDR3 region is CASSQGAGYEQYF. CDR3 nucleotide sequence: TGTGCCAGCTCACAGGGGGCTGGCTACGAGCAGTACTTC.

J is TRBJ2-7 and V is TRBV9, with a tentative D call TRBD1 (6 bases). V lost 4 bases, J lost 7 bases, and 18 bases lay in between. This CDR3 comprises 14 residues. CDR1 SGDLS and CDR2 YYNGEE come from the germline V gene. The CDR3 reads CASSKNSGVGEQYF. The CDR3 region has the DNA TGTGCCAGCAGCAAGAATTCAGGGGTGGGGGAGCAGTACTTC.

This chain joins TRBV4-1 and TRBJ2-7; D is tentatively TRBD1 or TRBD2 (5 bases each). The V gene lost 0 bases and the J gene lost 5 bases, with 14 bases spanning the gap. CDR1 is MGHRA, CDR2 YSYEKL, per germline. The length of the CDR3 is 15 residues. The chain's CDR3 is CASSQEWGRLDEQYF. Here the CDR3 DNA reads TGCGCCAGCAGCCAAGAGTGGGGACGGTTAGACGAGCAGTACTTC.

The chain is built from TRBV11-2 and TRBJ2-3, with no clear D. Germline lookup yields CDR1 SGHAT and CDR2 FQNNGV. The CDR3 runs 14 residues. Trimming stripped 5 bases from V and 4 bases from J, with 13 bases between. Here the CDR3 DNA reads TGTGCCAGCAGCCCTCGCCGGAGCCCAGATACGCAGTATTTT. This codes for CASSPRRSPDTQYF.

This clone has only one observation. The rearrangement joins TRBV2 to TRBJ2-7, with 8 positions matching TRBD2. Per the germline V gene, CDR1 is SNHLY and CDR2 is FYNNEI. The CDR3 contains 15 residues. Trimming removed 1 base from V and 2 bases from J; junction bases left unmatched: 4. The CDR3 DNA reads TGTGCCAGCAGTGAAGGTCGAGCGGGAGCCTACGAGCAGTACTTC. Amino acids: CASSEGRAGAYEQYF.

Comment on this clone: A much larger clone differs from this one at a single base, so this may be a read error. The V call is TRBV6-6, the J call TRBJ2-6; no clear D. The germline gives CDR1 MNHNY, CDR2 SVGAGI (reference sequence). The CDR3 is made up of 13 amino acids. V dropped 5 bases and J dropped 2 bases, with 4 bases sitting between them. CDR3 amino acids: CASSAPGANVLTF. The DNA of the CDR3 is TGTGCCAGCAGTGCCCCTGGGGCCAACGTCCTGACTTTC.

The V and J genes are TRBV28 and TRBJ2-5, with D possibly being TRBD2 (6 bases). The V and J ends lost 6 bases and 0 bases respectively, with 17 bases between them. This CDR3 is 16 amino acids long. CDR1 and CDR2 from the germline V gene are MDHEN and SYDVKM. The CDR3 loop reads CASSPYLRTNQETQYF. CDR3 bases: TGTGCCAGCAGCCCATACCTGCGGACTAACCAAGAGACCCAGTACTTC.

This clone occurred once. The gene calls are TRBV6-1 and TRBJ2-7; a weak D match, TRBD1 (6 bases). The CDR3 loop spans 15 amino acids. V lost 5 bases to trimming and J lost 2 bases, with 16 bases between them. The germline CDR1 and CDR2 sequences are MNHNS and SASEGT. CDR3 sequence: CASSLAGTPPYEQYF. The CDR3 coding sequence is TGTGCCAGCAGTCTCGCCGGGACACCACCCTACGAGCAGTACTTC.

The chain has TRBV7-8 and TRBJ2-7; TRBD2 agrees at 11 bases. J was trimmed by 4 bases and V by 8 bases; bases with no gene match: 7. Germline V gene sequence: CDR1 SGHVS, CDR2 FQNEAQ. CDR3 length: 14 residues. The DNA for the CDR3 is TGTGCCAGCGGGGGACTAGCGGAAGGTTACGAGCAGTACTTC. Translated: CASGGLAEGYEQYF.

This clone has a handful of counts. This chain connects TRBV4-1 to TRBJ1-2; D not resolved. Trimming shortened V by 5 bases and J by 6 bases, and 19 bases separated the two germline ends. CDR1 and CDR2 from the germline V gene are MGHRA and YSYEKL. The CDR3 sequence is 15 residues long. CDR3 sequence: CASSMTTRRGDGYTF. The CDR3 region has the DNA TGCGCCAGCAGCATGACGACACGTCGCGGGGATGGCTACACCTTC.

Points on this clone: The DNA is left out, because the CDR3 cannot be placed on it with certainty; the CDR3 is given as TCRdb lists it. The CDR3 loop is CASSLSGQGRASNQPQHF. This chain uses TRBV18 with TRBJ1-5; the table names TRBD1, a call not compared with the DNA. Germline loops: CDR1 KGHSH, CDR2 LQKENI. The CDR3 is made up of 18 amino acids, end residues included.

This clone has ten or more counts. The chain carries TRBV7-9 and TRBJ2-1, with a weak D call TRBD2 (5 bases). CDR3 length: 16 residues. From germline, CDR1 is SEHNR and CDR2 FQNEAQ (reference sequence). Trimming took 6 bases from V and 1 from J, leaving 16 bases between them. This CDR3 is CASSYPHGGSYNEQFF. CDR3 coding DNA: TGTGCCAGCAGTTACCCTCACGGAGGTTCCTACAATGAGCAGTTCTTC.

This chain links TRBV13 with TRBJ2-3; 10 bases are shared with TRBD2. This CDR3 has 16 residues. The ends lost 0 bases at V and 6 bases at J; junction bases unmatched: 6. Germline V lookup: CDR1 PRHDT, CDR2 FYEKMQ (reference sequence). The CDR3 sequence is CASSLGLAGAGDTQYF. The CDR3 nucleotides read TGTGCCAGCAGCTTAGGGCTAGCGGGAGCGGGCGATACGCAGTATTTT. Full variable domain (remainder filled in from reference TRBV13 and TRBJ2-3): AAGVIQSPRHLIKEKRETATLKCYPIPRHDTVYWYQQGPGQDPQFLISFYEKMQSDKGSIPDRFSAQQFSDYHSELNMSSLELGDSALYFCASSLGLAGAGDTQYFGPGTRLTVL.

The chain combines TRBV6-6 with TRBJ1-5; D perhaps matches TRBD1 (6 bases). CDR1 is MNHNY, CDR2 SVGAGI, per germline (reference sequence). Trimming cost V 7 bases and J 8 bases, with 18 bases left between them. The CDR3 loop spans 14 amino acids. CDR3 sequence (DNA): TGTGCCAGCACCACGGGGGCAACAAGGGAGCCCCAGCATTTT. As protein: CASTTGATREPQHF.

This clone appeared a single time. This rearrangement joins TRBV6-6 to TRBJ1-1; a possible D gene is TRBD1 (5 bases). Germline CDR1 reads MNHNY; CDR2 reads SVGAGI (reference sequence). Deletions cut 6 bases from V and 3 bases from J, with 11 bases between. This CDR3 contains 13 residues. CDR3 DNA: TGTGCCAGCAGCGCCCGGGACGACACTGAAGCTTTCTTT. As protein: CASSARDDTEAFF.

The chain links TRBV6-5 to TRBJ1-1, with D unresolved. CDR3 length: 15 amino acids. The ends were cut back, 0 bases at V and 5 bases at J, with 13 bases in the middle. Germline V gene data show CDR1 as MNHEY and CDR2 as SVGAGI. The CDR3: CASSYSDDRATEAFF. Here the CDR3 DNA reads TGTGCCAGCAGTTACTCAGACGACCGAGCAACTGAAGCTTTCTTT.